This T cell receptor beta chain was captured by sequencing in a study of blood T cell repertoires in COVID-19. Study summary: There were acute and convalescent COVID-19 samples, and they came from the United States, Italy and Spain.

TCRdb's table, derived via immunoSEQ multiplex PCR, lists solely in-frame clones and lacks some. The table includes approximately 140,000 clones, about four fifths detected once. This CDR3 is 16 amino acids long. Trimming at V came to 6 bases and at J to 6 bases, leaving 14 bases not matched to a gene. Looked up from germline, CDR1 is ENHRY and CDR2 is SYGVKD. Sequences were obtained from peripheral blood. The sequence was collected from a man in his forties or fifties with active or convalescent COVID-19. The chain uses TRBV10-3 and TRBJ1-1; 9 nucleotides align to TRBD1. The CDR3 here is CAIRDSRTGVSSEAFF. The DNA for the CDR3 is TGTGCCATCAGGGACTCGAGGACAGGGGTTTCGTCTGAAGCTTTCTTT.